These T cell receptor beta chains were read from a single sample in a study of T cell therapy after organ transplantation. No antigen is known for these receptors. The protocol was immunoSEQ multiplex PCR, while the TCRdb copy is restricted to in-frame clones and leaves out a portion. Of around 50,000 clones listed, roughly 93% are singletons. The sample in question was CD8+ T cells from blood, obtained before autologous CMV-specific T cell therapy. These receptors all stem from a human patient who had received a solid organ transplant and had CMV disease. Both conserved end residues are part of each CDR3. D genes are given only for firm matches. For some rows the clone size is stated as once, few or many, or as a class when expanded; others skip it.

v_gene	j_gene	d_gene	abundance	CDR3nt	CDR3aa
TRBV5-1	TRBJ1-2	TRBD1	.	TGCGCCAGCAGCACCGGGACAGGGACCGGCTACACCTTC	CASSTGTGTGYTF
TRBV7-6	TRBJ1-3	.	.	TGTGCCAGCAGCTTGAACAGAAGAGGTGGAAACACCATATATTTT	CASSLNRRGGNTIYF
TRBV27	TRBJ2-3	TRBD2	.	TGTGCCAGCAGTTTAATCACTACCGGGGGGAACCCTAGCACAGATACGCAGTATTTT	CASSLITTGGNPSTDTQYF
TRBV11-2	TRBJ2-1	.	once	TGTGCCAGCAGCTTCCCGAAGCTGACCTCCTACAATGAGCAGTTCTTC	CASSFPKLTSYNEQFF
TRBV19	TRBJ2-7	TRBD1	.	TGTGCCAGTAGTATAGGGGACAGGGTGGACGAGCAGTACTTC	CASSIGDRVDEQYF
TRBV5-1	TRBJ2-7	TRBD1	.	TGCGCCAGCAGCCTTAGACAGGGCTACGAGCAGTACTTC	CASSLRQGYEQYF
TRBV11-3	TRBJ2-1	TRBD2	.	TGTGCCAGCAGCCCTCGGACTAGCGGGGGGGCGCAGGAGCAGTTCTTC	CASSPRTSGGAQEQFF
TRBV6-5	TRBJ2-1	.	.	TGTGCCAGCAGTTACTCAGAGGACAATGAGCAGTTCTTC	CASSYSEDNEQFF
TRBV5-1	TRBJ2-7	.	.	TGCGCCAGCAGCTTGGCGCAGGGCCCCTACGAGCAGTACTTC	CASSLAQGPYEQYF
TRBV4-2	TRBJ2-2	TRBD2	once	TGTGCCAGCAGCCAATTTGGCGGGAGTACCACCGGGGAGCTGTTTTTT	CASSQFGGSTTGELFF
TRBV6-1	TRBJ2-7	.	.	TGTGCCAGCAGTGAACAGTCCTACGAGCAGTACTTC	CASSEQSYEQYF
TRBV19	TRBJ1-5	TRBD1	once	TGTGCCAGTAGTTCAGACAGGGCCCTCTCGGGCAATCAGCCCCAGCATTTT	CASSSDRALSGNQPQHF
TRBV6-5	TRBJ2-7	.	.	TGTGCCAGCAGTCGACGTCCCGACGAGCAGTACTTC	CASSRRPDEQYF
TRBV5-6	TRBJ1-1	.	.	TGTGCCAGCAGCTTGGTCGCTGAAGCTTTCTTT	CASSLVAEAFF
TRBV29-1	TRBJ2-1	.	.	TGCAGCGTTAGTTCAACAGGGCTGTACAATGAGCAGTTCTTC	CSVSSTGLYNEQFF
TRBV7-8	TRBJ1-1	.	.	TGTGCCAGCAGCTTAGCGCTTGGGGGGTTTAATGAAGCTTTCTTT	CASSLALGGFNEAFF
TRBV9	TRBJ1-2	TRBD1	.	TGTGCCAGCAGCGGATGGACAGGACGACCCTATGGCTACACCTTC	CASSGWTGRPYGYTF